The source of this T cell receptor beta chain is a study of Ad26.COV2.S vaccination and SARS-CoV-2 variants. On the study more broadly: Into the muscle, Ad26.COV2.S was dosed once or twice, 56 days apart. Overall study results and limits: Breadth measured for non-spike TCRs was similar across vaccine and placebo recipients. A substantial breadth of spike-specific CD8+ and CD4+ T cell responses after vaccination has been reported. TCR breadth and depth estimates may have understated total T cell responses.

In the case of this clone: Its antigen remains unknown.

Only in-frame clones appear in the TCRdb table, and some are missing; sequencing was by immunoSEQ multiplex PCR. Of hundreds of thousands of clones listed, about nine tenths are singletons. Trimming cost V 5 bases and J 8 bases, with 10 bases left between them. CDR1 is SGHVS, CDR2 FQNEAQ, per germline. CDR3 length: 13 amino acids. Noted treatment: around 19 received Ad26.COV2.S at low or high dose, single or two shots; 5 received placebo; per-sample allocation not given. Sample collection was performed on day 63 after the first vaccine or placebo injection. This chain uses TRBV7-8 with TRBJ1-6; no firm D call. The clonotype comes from a person between 18 and 65 years old who received the Ad26.COV2.S COVID-19 vaccine or a placebo. Sequenced here: peripheral blood, sampled in a trial of Ad26.COV2.S vaccine versus placebo. CDR3 in DNA: TGTGCCAGCAGCCCTAATACCGATTCACCCCTCCACTTT. The encoded protein is CASSPNTDSPLHF. The full variable domain, its missing parts supplied by reference TRBV7-8 and TRBJ1-6, is GAGVSQSPRYKVAKRGQDVALRCDPISGHVSLFWYQQALGQGPEFLTYFQNEAQLDKSGLPSDRFFAERPEGSVSTLKIQRTQQEDSAVYLCASSPNTDSPLHFGNGTRLTVT.